This T cell receptor (beta chain) was recovered during a study of OX40 agonist ivuxolimab in advanced cancers. Overall study: Participants averaged approximately 65 years of age (range roughly 23 to 79) and were 82.7% male.

TCRdb's table, derived via immunoSEQ multiplex PCR, lists solely in-frame clones and lacks some. The data show tens of thousands of clones, 65% to 90% seen once. V was pared by 4 bases and J by 2 bases, with 4 bases of the junction left unmatched. CDR3 size: 16 residues. Germline CDR1 and CDR2: SGHRS and YFSETQ. The sequencing used CD4+ or CD8+ T cells sorted from blood, collected in a trial of the OX40 agonist ivuxolimab. The chain couples TRBV5-1 to TRBJ2-6; 9 bases line up with TRBD1. This TCR was sampled from an adult with an advanced solid tumor such as melanoma, head and neck, liver or kidney cancer. In DNA, the CDR3 is TGCGCCAGCAGCCTCCGGGACAGGGCTGGGGCCAACGTCCTGACTTTC. This translates into CASSLRDRAGANVLTF.